This T cell receptor beta chain was observed in a study of shared clonotypes between healthy human individuals. The naive CD8 fraction comprised CD45RO-negative cells positively selected for CCR7 and excluded terminally differentiated effector memory CD45RA+ cells. None of the donors, who were healthy HIV-negative adults, had recently had acute infections or vaccinations. The CDR3 is made up of 12 amino acids. Germline CDR1 and CDR2: GTSNPN and SVGIG (reference sequence). V lost 1 base to trimming and J lost 1 base, with 5 bases between them. To note about this clone: The sample contains more than one DNA sequence encoding this CDR3.

The assay was immunoSEQ multiplex PCR, and TCRdb's table has in-frame clones only and misses some. The table records some 2 million clones, 85% to 95% of them present only once. Specimen: naive CD8+ T cells sorted from blood. This TCR was recovered from a young man in good health. The rearrangement links TRBV30 to TRBJ2-7; maybe TRBD1 (5 bases). The CDR3 nucleotides are TGTGCCTGGAGTGGGACATCCTACGAGCAGTACTTC. Translating it yields CAWSGTSYEQYF.